The 20 T cell receptor beta chains given below trace back to one sample, sequenced in a study of patients and donors after allogeneic stem cell transplantation. In TCRdb, the RT-PCR reads were re-called with MiXCR into one record per CDR3 protein. The sample has 800,000 to 1,000,000 distinct CDR3 sequences; approximately 18% are singletons. What was sequenced was blood, either unsorted or a sorted T cell fraction (not recorded which). The receptors come from a human donor who was either an allogeneic HSCT recipient or a stem cell or donor lymphocyte infusion donor (not recorded which). It is not recorded whose cells these are; they may come from a transplant donor.

The chain employs TRBV2 and TRBJ2-1; D call uncertain. Germline V gives CDR1 SNHLY, CDR2 FYNNEI. Deletions cut 2 bases from V and 7 bases from J, with 6 bases between. This CDR3 has 12 residues. The CDR3 loop is CASSEFRNEQFF. CDR3 nucleotide sequence: TGTGCCAGCAGTGAATTTCGGAATGAGCAGTTCTTC.

The chain has TRBV27 and TRBJ1-5; D perhaps matches TRBD1 (6 bases). CDR3 length: 15 residues. Germline loops: CDR1 MNHEY, CDR2 SMNVEV (reference sequence). With 3 bases removed from V and 1 base from J, the gap between germline ends came to 10 bases. CDR3 coding DNA: TGTGCCAGCAGTTTCGTAACAGGGAGCAATCAGCCCCAGCATTTT. Amino acid sequence: CASSFVTGSNQPQHF.

There are many counts of this clonotype. This chain joins TRBV29-1 and TRBJ1-2; 9 positions agree with TRBD1. The trim removed 4 bases at V and 4 bases at J, leaving 1 base unmatched. Germline V lookup: CDR1 SQVTM, CDR2 ANQGSEA. The CDR3 spans 12 residues. CDR3 protein: CSVGDRAYGYTF. The CDR3 coding sequence is TGCAGCGTTGGGGACAGGGCCTATGGCTACACCTTC.

This clonotype was picked up a small number of times. This chain links TRBV12-3 or TRBV12-4 with TRBJ1-2, with 7 bases lining up with TRBD1. With 7 bases clipped from V and 6 bases from J, the junction kept 5 bases outside the gene matches. This CDR3 spans 12 amino acids. CDR3 sequence (DNA): TGTGCCAGCACTAGACAGGGTAATGGCTACACCTTC. It encodes CASTRQGNGYTF.

The CDR3 reads CASSPRGTNQPQHF. CDR3 DNA: TGTGCCAGCAGCCCAAGGGGGACCAATCAGCCCCAGCATTTT. This rearrangement joins TRBV3-1 to TRBJ1-5; a weak D match, TRBD1 (6 bases). The CDR3 runs 14 residues. Deletions cut 4 bases from V and 3 bases from J, with 10 bases between. Germline values: CDR1 LGHDT, CDR2 YNNKEL (reference sequence).

The table lists this clonotype with a few counts. This sequence joins TRBV5-1 and TRBJ2-3; D might be TRBD2 (5 bases). V dropped 0 bases and J dropped 4 bases, with 18 bases sitting between them. Germline CDR1 reads SGHRS; CDR2 reads YFSETQ. This CDR3 contains 17 residues. This CDR3 is CASSLVSSHEGPDTQYF. CDR3 nucleotide sequence: TGCGCCAGCAGCTTGGTGTCTAGCCATGAGGGTCCAGATACGCAGTATTTT.

This clonotype has a single count. The rearrangement links TRBV5-5 to TRBJ1-2, with 7 bases fitting TRBD1. CDR1 is SGHKS and CDR2 is YYEKEE in the germline V gene (reference sequence). This CDR3 has 17 amino acids. V was clipped by 1 base and J by 2 bases; unmatched bases: 11. The CDR3: CASSLRQGQLLNYGYTF. The CDR3 DNA reads TGTGCCAGCAGCTTGAGACAGGGACAGCTTTTAAACTATGGCTACACCTTC.

This chain uses TRBV12-3 or TRBV12-4 with TRBJ1-3; 9 positions match TRBD1. V lost 7 bases, J lost 6 bases, and 7 bases stayed unmatched. The CDR3 totals 14 residues. The CDR3 DNA reads as TGTGCCAGCACCCGAACAGGGGGCGAAAACACCATATATTTT. Its protein product is CASTRTGGENTIYF.

The rearrangement joins TRBV12-3 or TRBV12-4 to TRBJ2-1; 14 bases line up with TRBD2. Losses at the gene ends were 5 bases for V and 2 bases for J; bases not matched to a gene: 11. The CDR3 has 19 amino acids. CDR3 sequence (DNA): TGTGCCAGCAGTCCAGCCCGGGGGACTAGCGGGAGCGCCTACAATGAGCAGTTCTTC. The encoded protein is CASSPARGTSGSAYNEQFF.

This clonotype was seen only a few times. V usage is TRBV28 and J usage is TRBJ2-2; the D is unclear. Trimming stripped 6 bases from V and 1 base from J, with 18 bases between. This CDR3 spans 17 amino acids. In germline, CDR1 is MDHEN, CDR2 SYDVKM. DNA of the CDR3: TGTGCCAGCAGCCCTCTTAGGCGGTCGGGGAACACCGGGGAGCTGTTTTTT. Encoded protein: CASSPLRRSGNTGELFF.

This clonotype occurred a few times. The chain links TRBV20-1 to TRBJ1-6; D may be TRBD1 (5 bases). Germline V gene sequence: CDR1 DFQATT, CDR2 SNEGSKA (reference sequence). The CDR3 is 14 residues long. Trimming took 5 bases from V and 11 from J, leaving 19 bases between them. DNA for the CDR3: TGCAGTGCTGGGCGACAGCAGCGGGGAGCACCCCTCCACTTT. Protein: CSAGRQQRGAPLHF.

This clonotype occurred many times. This sequence joins TRBV29-1 and TRBJ2-1; D ambiguous. V lost 2 bases to trimming and J lost 3 bases, with 11 bases between them. CDR1 and CDR2 (germline): SQVTM, ANQGSEA. The CDR3 contains 14 residues. In nucleotides, the CDR3 is TGCAGCGTTGAACGTGGTGACGACTACAATGAGCAGTTCTTC. Translation: CSVERGDDYNEQFF.

This chain joins TRBV12-5 and TRBJ2-7; 10 bases are shared with TRBD2. Per the germline V gene, CDR1 is LGHNT and CDR2 is FRNRAP. The CDR3 has 17 amino acids. The V gene end was trimmed by 5 bases and the J gene end by 0 bases; junction bases not matched to a gene: 10. The CDR3 DNA sequence: TGTGCTAGTGGTCCCCCAGCGGGAGGGTCGAGCTCCTACGAGCAGTACTTC. It codes for CASGPPAGGSSSYEQYF.

The chain has TRBV12-3 or TRBV12-4 and TRBJ2-3; TRBD1 aligns across 7 bases. The CDR3 spans 15 residues. Germline trimming cut 5 bases from V and 3 bases from J; bases unmatched to any gene: 8. This CDR3 is CASSLRDSGTDTQYF. The CDR3 DNA reads TGTGCCAGCAGTCTCCGGGACAGTGGGACAGATACGCAGTATTTT.

V and J are TRBV2 and TRBJ1-1; D is undetermined. CDR3 length equals 15 residues. V lost 2 bases and J 5 bases, leaving 15 bases between the germline ends. The germline CDR1 and CDR2 sequences are SNHLY and FYNNEI. The CDR3 bases are TGTGCCAGCAGTGAAACCCTTGGTGGAGGGACTGAAGCTTTCTTT. It is translated as CASSETLGGGTEAFF.

The chain combines TRBV6-1 with TRBJ2-1; 14 nucleotides agree with TRBD2. Trimming took 6 bases from V and 8 from J; bases not matched to a gene: 12. Looked up from germline, CDR1 is MNHNS and CDR2 is SASEGT. The CDR3 has 17 amino acids. The CDR3 coding sequence is TGTGCCAGCAGCCGGGGACTAGCGGGAGTCCGTAAGGATGAGCAGTTCTTC. It specifies CASSRGLAGVRKDEQFF.

The chain links TRBV5-1 to TRBJ2-4; the D is unclear. In germline, CDR1 is SGHRS, CDR2 YFSETQ. Trimming removed 0 bases at V and 2 bases at J, with 6 bases between. The CDR3 extends over 14 amino acids. CDR3 in DNA: TGCGCCAGCAGCTTGGAACACCCCAAAAACATTCAGTACTTC. Translation: CASSLEHPKNIQYF.

The rearrangement joins TRBV24-1 to TRBJ2-7; weak D call: TRBD1 (6 bases). CDR3 length: 15 amino acids. The germline V gene encodes CDR1 KGHDR and CDR2 SFDVKD. V was clipped by 2 bases and J by 2 bases, with 12 bases between them. In DNA form, the CDR3 reads TGTGCCACCAGTGATTCACGGACAGCTACCTACGAGCAGTACTTC. Its translation is CATSDSRTATYEQYF.

Ten or more counts support this clonotype. The V call is TRBV29-1, the J call TRBJ2-5; TRBD1 aligns across 8 bases. V lost 0 bases, J lost 5 bases, and 5 bases stayed unmatched. This CDR3 is 14 amino acids long. From germline, CDR1 is SQVTM and CDR2 ANQGSEA. The CDR3 DNA follows: TGCAGCGTTGAAGATCGGACAGGGAGGGAGACCCAGTACTTC. This encodes CSVEDRTGRETQYF.

This clonotype was found a few times. The chain has TRBV4-3 and TRBJ2-1; a weak D match, TRBD2 (6 bases). Germline CDR1 is LGHNA and CDR2 is YSLEER. The V gene lost 0 bases and the J gene lost 9 bases, with 18 bases spanning the gap. The CDR3 extends over 16 amino acids. The CDR3 reads CASSQDTGTGVGEQFF. For the CDR3, the DNA is TGCGCCAGCAGCCAAGATACCGGGACGGGAGTCGGTGAGCAGTTCTTC.